One TCR beta chain is described in this entry. What antigen it recognizes has not been identified. Base qualities are not recorded, but no much larger clone differs from it by a single base. This sample was included in a study of blood T cells in healthy people across ages (dated by TCRdb to between 2015 and 2017). For the study in its entirety: In model experiments, roughly one uniquely barcoded TCR beta cDNA molecule per two T cells was captured by template switching. The study measured age-related changes in TCR beta repertoire diversity using deep sequencing normalized with unique cDNA molecular identifiers. Using the same blood draw, the study looked at two additional independent replicas of 1 million unique cDNA reads for two donors, one aged 18 to 29 and the other aged 80 or older. To avoid experimental bias, donors of different ages were spread randomly across the sequencing lanes. Donors were grouped into four age groups: young (average 16 years), middle-aged (39), aged (roughly 62) and long-lived (approximately 78).

Beyond this particular receptor, the publication reports: Observed TCR beta diversity correlated strongly with the percentage of naive T cells measured by flow cytometry. Observed TCR beta diversity per million T cells fell roughly linearly with age, and a significant reduction was already apparent by age roughly 41. Because profiling used bulk unsorted PBMCs, naive and antigen-experienced compartments could not be compared conclusively. The long-lived group showed more naive CD4+ T cells, fewer expanded clones and increased TCR diversity than the aged group, suggesting age selection. Total diversity estimates from one million sequenced T cells were considered lower bounds and underestimates. Because the CMV infection status of the donors was unknown, age-related changes in expanded clonotypes may potentially have been confounded.

The library was produced with 5' RACE. Data came from an Illumina HiSeq 2500. A second PCR of roughly 6 to 12 cycles was run with a J-beta primer mix and a sample-barcoded 5' primer. A unique molecular identifier was introduced onto each TCR beta cDNA molecule by a template-switch 5' adaptor carrying 12 random nucleotides. Each sample yielded at least 2.5 million CDR3-containing paired-end reads. The Mint cDNA synthesis kit, primed by a TRBC-specific oligonucleotide, was used to synthesize first-strand cDNA from all RNA. Following uracil-DNA glycosylase treatment, all cDNA underwent a first 18-cycle PCR with the universal primers M1SS and BC2_uni_R. The paper's data handling went like this. For normalization, 1 million high-quality reads, each with a distinct molecular identifier, were randomly selected from each sample. Reads sharing molecular identifiers were discarded rather than binned into consensus sequences. CDR3 identification, clonotype clustering and error correction used MiTCR with a Q25 quality threshold and the strictest error-elimination algorithm. Lower-bound total TCR beta diversity was estimated with a nonparametric unseen species model using Euler transformation. The public reads were quality trimmed at Q25 with fastp and then assembled into clones with MiXCR by TCRdb, keeping productive beta chains. Under each unique CDR3 protein, matching rows form one entry showing the most common genes and DNA. These V and J calls derive from TCRdb rather than the authors' analysis. Within this sample are around 1.5 million distinct CDR3 sequences, with roughly 40% of them counted one time only. The top ten constitute under 8% of the sample.

The roughly 39 donors, aged about 6 to 95 years, were systemically healthy Caucasian individuals from Russia. Around 10 milliliters of peripheral blood were collected from each donor into EDTA-treated Vacutainer tubes. Ficoll-Paque density-gradient centrifugation was used to isolate PBMCs, with at least 7 million obtained per sample. Trizol reagent was used to extract total RNA from PBMCs, with at least 6 micrograms per sample. The percentages of naive CD45RAhigh/CD27high T cells were determined by flow cytometry on a PBMC aliquot from every donor. Unmatched junction bases come to 14, with V trimmed by 1 base and J by 7 bases. From the germline V gene, CDR1 is MGHRA and CDR2 is YSYEKL. From the cysteine through the phenylalanine, the CDR3 covers 17 amino acids. The sequence is cut down to CDR3 DNA, 51 bases in frame from base 1.

The rearranged segments are TRBV4-1 and TRBJ2-7, and 9 junctional nucleotides match TRBD2. This TCR derives from a woman aged 18-35 years in good health. Sequenced input: blood. CDR3 protein: CASSQVWVAGVAGEQYF. Read as DNA, the sequence is TGCGCCAGCAGCCAAGTCTGGGTAGCGGGAGTAGCGGGGGAGCAGTACTTC.